This T cell receptor (beta chain) was sequenced in a study of T cells after yellow fever vaccination (dated by TCRdb to the late 2010s). Concerning the study at large: Libraries from fractions with low cell numbers were prepared with the SMART-Seq v4 Ultra Low Input RNA kit. To track T-cell clones before and after primary and booster YFV17D yellow fever vaccination, bulk TCR alpha and beta repertoires were sequenced longitudinally. Two healthy male donors, one aged 18 to 29 and one aged 30 to 40 years, were included in the cohort. Blood was drawn at multiple timepoints before and after primary and secondary immunization, with bulk PBMC replicates and cell subsets isolated. What the work shows at the level of the full study, not this receptor alone: The secondary T-cell response was found to be weaker but faster than the primary response, with a peak reached on day 5 rather than on day 15. Computational filtering was needed because FACS-sorted repertoires could contain abundant contaminating clonotypes from the bulk population. Because only a couple of donors were included in the study, the extent to which the findings can be generalized is limited. Most clones expanded after primary vaccination were re-detected after the booster (approximately 96% of CD4 and roughly 85% of CD8), suggesting broad memory maintenance. A small share of clonotypes was detected in both CD4 and CD8 compartments, with the overlap likely arising from convergent recombination.

The run used an Illumina NovaSeq 6000. TCR cDNA was synthesized by 5'RACE template switching, through which a universal primer site and unique molecular identifiers were introduced. Priming of cDNA synthesis was performed from both the TCR alpha and TCR beta constant segments. Libraries were amplified in two PCR steps, with sample barcodes and sequencing adapters added in the second step. Sequencing of libraries was done on Illumina HiSeq 2500 (2x100 bp) or NovaSeq (2x150 bp). The study's own analysis went as follows. Reads were demultiplexed and collapsed into UMI consensus sequences with MIGEC, and V(D)J alignment was performed with MiXCR. Vaccine-responding clonotypes were defined with edgeR using replicate PBMC samples, requiring FDR below 0.01 and a log2 fold change above 5 up to day 15. Each bulk clonotype received a CD4 or CD8 identity based on whether the sequenced CD4 or CD8 repertoire contained that clonotype at higher abundance. TCRdb handled the public reads itself, with Q25 trimming in fastp and clone calling in MiXCR, and kept productive beta chains. Rows with one shared CDR3 protein collapse into an entry with the most common genes and DNA. The authors' filters were not applied to this entry. For this sample there are some 200,000 distinct CDR3 sequences; approximately 3.3% appear just once. Of the sample, about 3.3% is held by the ten largest clones.

The V and J ends are trimmed by 5 bases and 2 bases, leaving 12 bases between them. The germline V gene sets CDR1 to SGHTA and CDR2 to FQGNSA. The CDR3, from cysteine to phenylalanine, totals 14 residues. Just CDR3 DNA is preserved here, 42 bases in frame from base 1. This clonotype occurred many times. Its target antigen remains unknown. No much larger clone exists at a distance of one base, and base qualities are not known. According to the study, the label for this sample's treatment or condition signals: live attenuated yellow fever vaccine strain. A standard Ficoll-Paque protocol was used to isolate PBMCs from peripheral blood. Dynabeads CD4 and CD8 positive selection kits were used to isolate CD4 and CD8 T-cell fractions. TriZol was used to extract RNA from bulk PBMCs, from CD4 and CD8 fractions, and from dextramer-positive and dextramer-negative fractions.

The TCR comes from a man aged 18-30 years who received the YFV17D yellow fever vaccine. The chain is encoded by TRBV7-2 joined to TRBJ2-5; the D gene is perhaps TRBD2, on 5 matching bases. Sequencing used CD4+ T cells sorted from PBMCs, obtained 10 days after the yellow fever booster vaccination. The CDR3 has the sequence CASSPDYLQETQYF. The DNA sequence follows: TGTGCCAGCAGCCCCGACTACCTACAAGAGACCCAGTACTTC.